The clone carrying this T cell receptor beta chain was seen at least ten times. What it binds is unknown. These data come from a study of identical twins. It was template switching that added a universal primer site, and there were unique molecular identifiers on the cDNA. TCRdb reanalysed the 5' RACE reads using MiXCR and keeps one entry per CDR3 protein. The sample lists some 250,000 distinct CDR3 sequences; about 13% were seen once. Regarding the study as a whole: Among out-of-frame alpha sequences shared by twins, low generation probability occurred in excess. Models underestimated out-of-frame TCR alpha sharing in monozygotic twins. For cord blood, abundant beta clonotypes had fewer insertions, unlike memory repertoires, which showed none.

V shed 6 bases and J 9 bases; nucleotides not matched to a gene: 10. This CDR3 contains 15 residues. The sample was also reused in another study, on yellow fever vaccine responses in identical twins.

This sequence originates from a woman aged 18-30 years in good health. J is TRBJ2-1 and V is TRBV12-3 or TRBV12-4; TRBD2 agrees at 11 bases. Sequenced sample: memory (CD45RO+) T cells sorted from blood. The CDR3 DNA is TGTGCCAGCAGAGTAGCGGGAGGGCCGGTGGGTGAGCAGTTCTTC. Translated, it gives CASRVAGGPVGEQFF.